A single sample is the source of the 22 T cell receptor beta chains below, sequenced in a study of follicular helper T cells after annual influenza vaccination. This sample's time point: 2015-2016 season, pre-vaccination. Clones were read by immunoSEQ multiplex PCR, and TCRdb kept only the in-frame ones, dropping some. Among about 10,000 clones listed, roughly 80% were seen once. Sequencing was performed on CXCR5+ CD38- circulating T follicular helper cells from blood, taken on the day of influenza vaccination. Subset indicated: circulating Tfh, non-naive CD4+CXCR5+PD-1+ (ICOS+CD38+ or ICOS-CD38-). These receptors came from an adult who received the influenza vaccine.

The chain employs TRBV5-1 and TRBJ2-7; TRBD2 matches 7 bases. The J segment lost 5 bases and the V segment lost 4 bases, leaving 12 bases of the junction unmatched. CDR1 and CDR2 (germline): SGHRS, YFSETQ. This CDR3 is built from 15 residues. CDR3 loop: CASSTSGTRANEQYF. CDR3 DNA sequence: TGCGCCAGCAGCACAAGCGGGACGCGGGCCAACGAGCAGTACTTC.

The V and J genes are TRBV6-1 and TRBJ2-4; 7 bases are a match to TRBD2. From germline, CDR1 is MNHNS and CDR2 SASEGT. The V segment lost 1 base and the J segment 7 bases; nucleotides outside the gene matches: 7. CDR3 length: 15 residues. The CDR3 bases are TGTGCCAGCAGTGAAGGAGTCAGGGAGGGGAACATTCAGTACTTC. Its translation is CASSEGVREGNIQYF.

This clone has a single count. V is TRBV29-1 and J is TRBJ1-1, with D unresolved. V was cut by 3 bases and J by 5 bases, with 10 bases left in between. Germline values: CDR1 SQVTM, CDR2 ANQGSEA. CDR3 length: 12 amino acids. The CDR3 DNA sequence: TGCAGCGTTGAGTATAGTATAACTGAAGCTTTCTTT. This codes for CSVEYSITEAFF.

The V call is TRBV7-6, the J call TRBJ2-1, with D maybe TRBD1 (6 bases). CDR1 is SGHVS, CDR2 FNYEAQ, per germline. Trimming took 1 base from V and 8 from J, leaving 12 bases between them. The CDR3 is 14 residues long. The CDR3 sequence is CASSLEGQRHEQFF. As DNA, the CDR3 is TGTGCCAGCAGCTTAGAAGGACAGAGGCATGAGCAGTTCTTC.

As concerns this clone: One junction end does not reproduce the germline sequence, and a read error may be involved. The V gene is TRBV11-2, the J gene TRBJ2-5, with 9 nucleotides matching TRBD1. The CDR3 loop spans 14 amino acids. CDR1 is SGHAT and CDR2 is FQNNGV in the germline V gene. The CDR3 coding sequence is TGTGCCAGCAGGTTAGGACAGGGGTCGAAGACCCAGTACTTC. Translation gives CASRLGQGSKTQYF.

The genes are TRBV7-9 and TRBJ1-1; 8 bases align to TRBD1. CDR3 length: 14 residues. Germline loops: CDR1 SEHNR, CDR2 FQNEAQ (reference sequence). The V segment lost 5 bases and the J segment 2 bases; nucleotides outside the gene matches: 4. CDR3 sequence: CASSPQGANTEAFF. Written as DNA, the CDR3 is TGTGCCAGCAGCCCCCAGGGGGCCAACACTGAAGCTTTCTTT.

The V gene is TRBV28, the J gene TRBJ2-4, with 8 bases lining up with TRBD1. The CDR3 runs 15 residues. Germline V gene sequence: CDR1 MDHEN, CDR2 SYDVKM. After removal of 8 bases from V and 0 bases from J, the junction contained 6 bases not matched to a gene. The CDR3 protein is CASLDRGKAKNIQYF. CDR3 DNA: TGTGCCAGCCTCGACAGGGGTAAAGCCAAAAACATTCAGTACTTC.

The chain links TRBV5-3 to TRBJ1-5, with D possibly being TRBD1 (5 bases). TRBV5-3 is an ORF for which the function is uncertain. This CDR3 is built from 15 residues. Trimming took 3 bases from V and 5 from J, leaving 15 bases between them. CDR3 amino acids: CARSSPGTRDQPQHF. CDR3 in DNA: TGTGCCAGAAGCTCACCCGGGACCCGTGATCAGCCCCAGCATTTT.

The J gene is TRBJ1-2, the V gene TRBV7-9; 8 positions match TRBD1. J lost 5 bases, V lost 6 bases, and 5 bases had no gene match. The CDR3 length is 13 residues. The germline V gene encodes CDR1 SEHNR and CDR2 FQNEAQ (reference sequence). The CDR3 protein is CASSSDRGYGYTF. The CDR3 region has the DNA TGTGCCAGCAGTTCTGACAGGGGTTATGGCTACACCTTC.

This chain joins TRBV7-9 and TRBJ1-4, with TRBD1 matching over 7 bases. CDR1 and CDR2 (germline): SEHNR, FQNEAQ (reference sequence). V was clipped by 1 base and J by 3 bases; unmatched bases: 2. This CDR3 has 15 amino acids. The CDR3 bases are TGTGCCAGCAGCTTAGAAGGGACAGCTAATGAAAAACTGTTTTTT. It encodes CASSLEGTANEKLFF.

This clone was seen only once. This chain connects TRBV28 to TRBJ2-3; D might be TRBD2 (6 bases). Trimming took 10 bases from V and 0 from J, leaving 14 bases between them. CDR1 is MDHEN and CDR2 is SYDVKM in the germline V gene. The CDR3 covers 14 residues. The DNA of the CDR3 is TGTGCCACCCGGCAAGCGGGCAGCACAGATACGCAGTATTTT. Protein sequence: CATRQAGSTDTQYF.

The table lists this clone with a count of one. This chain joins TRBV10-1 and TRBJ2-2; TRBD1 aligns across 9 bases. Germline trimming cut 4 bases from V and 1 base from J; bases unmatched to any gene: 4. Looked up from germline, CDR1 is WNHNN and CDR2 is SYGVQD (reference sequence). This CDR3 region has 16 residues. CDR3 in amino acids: CASSGLGQGNTGELFF. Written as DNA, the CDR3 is TGCGCCAGCAGTGGACTGGGACAGGGGAACACCGGGGAGCTGTTTTTT.

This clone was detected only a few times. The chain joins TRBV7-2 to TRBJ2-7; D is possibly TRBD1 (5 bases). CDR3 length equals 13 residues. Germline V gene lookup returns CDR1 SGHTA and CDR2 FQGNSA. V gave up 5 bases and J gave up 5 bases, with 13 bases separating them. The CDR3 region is CASSPQGRHEQYF. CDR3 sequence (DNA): TGTGCCAGCAGCCCCCAGGGTCGTCACGAGCAGTACTTC.

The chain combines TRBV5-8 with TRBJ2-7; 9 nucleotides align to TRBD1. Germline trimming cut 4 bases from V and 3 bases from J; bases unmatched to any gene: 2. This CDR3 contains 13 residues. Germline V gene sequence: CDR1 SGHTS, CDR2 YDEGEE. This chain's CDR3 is CASSMTGGYEQYF. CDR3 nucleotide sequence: TGTGCCAGCAGCATGACAGGGGGCTACGAGCAGTACTTC. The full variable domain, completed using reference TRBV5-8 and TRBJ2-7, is EAGVTQSPTHLIKTRGQQATLRCSPISGHTSVYWYQQALGLGLQFLLWYDEGEERNRGNFPPRFSGRQFPNYSSELNVNALELEDSALYLCASSMTGGYEQYFGPGTRLTVT.

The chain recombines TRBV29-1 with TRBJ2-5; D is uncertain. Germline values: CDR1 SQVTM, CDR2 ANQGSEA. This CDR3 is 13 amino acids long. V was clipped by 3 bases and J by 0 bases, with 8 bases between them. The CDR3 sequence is CSVDGSYQETQYF. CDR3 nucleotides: TGCAGCGTTGACGGCAGCTACCAAGAGACCCAGTACTTC.

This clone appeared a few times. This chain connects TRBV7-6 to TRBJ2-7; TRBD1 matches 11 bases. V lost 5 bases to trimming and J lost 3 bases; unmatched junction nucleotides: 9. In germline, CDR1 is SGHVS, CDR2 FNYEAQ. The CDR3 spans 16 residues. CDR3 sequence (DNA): TGTGCCAGCAGCATCGGGACAGGGGGAAACGTCTACGAGCAGTACTTC. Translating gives CASSIGTGGNVYEQYF.

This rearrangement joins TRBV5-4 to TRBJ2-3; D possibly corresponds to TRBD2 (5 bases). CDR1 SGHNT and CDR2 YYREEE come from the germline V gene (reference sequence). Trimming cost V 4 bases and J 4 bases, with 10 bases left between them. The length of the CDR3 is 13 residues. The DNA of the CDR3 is TGTGCCAGCAGCGGAACTAGTCCAGATACGCAGTATTTT. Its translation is CASSGTSPDTQYF.

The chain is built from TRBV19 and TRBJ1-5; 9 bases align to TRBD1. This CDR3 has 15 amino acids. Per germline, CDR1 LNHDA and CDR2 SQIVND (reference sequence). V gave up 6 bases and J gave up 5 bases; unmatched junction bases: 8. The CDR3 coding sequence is TGTGCCAGTAGCTCCGGGACAGGGCTTTATCAGCCCCAGCATTTT. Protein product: CASSSGTGLYQPQHF.

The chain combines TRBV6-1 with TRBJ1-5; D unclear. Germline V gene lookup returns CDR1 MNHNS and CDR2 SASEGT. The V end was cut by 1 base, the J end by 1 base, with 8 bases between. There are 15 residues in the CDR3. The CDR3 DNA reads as TGTGCCAGCAGTGAAGGTACAGTCAGCAATCAGCCCCAGCATTTT. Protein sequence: CASSEGTVSNQPQHF.

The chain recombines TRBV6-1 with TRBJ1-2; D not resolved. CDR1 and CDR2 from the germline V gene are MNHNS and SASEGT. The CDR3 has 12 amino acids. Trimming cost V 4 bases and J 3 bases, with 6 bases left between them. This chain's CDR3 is CASSAQDYGYTF. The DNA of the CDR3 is TGTGCCAGCAGTGCTCAGGACTATGGCTACACCTTC.

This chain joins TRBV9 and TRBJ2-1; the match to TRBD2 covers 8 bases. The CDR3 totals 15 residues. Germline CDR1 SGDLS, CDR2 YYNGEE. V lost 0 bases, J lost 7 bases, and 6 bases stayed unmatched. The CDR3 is CASSVGSSGGNEQFF. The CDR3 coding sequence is TGTGCCAGCAGCGTAGGATCCTCGGGGGGGAATGAGCAGTTCTTC. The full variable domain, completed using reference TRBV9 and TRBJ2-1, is DSGVTQTPKHLITATGQRVTLRCSPRSGDLSVYWYQQSLDQGLQFLIQYYNGEERAKGNILERFSAQQFPDLHSELNLSSLELGDSALYFCASSVGSSGGNEQFFGPGTRLTVL.

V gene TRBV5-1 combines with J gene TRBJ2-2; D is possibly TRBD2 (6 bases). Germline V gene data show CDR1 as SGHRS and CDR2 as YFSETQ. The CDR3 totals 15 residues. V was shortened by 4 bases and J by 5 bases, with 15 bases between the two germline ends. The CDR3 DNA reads TGCGCCAGCAGCACGACCGGGACTTCAACCGGGGAGCTGTTTTTT. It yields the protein CASSTTGTSTGELFF. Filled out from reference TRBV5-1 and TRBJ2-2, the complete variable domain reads KAGVTQTPRYLIKTRGQQVTLSCSPISGHRSVSWYQQTPGQGLQFLFEYFSETQRNKGNFPGRFSGRQFSNSRSEMNVSTLELGDSALYLCASSTTGTSTGELFFGEGSRLTVL.